This entry concerns a single T cell receptor beta chain. Its antigen is still unknown. No much larger clonotype is one base removed from it; base qualities were not supplied. TCR beta repertoires were profiled from peripheral blood of about a dozen young patients with multiple sclerosis to demonstrate the VDJtools post-analysis software. The multiple sclerosis patients were children and adolescents ranging in age from roughly 6 to 16 years. The receptor library was made with PCR. Reads for this sample came from an Illumina HiSeq 2500. Unique molecular identifiers were incorporated into TCR beta cDNA libraries to reduce PCR and sequencing biases. Some 500,000 cDNA molecules were obtained per 1 to 10 million input T cells, so each molecule approximated one T cell. The same protocol used for the earlier healthy control dataset was applied to prepare and sequence the patient libraries. Within a given batch, samples were prepared together, multiplexed and sequenced on the same HiSeq lane. The authors' analysis ran thus. MIGEC was used to process the raw barcoded reads, and molecular identifier groups with only a single read were discarded before consensus assembly and CDR3 extraction. VDJtools was used for post-analysis of the clonotype tables, and diversity was normalized by down-sampling every dataset to the size of the smallest sample. To correct batch-related cross-sample contamination, repertoire overlap clustering matched CDR3 amino acid sequences but not nucleotide sequences. TCRdb reprocessed the public reads (quality trimming at Q25 with fastp, clone calling with MiXCR) and kept in-frame beta chains. Identical CDR3 protein sequences are pooled into one entry, listed with their most common genes and DNA. The V and J calls reflect TCRdb's pipeline rather than the authors' work. This sample has approximately 460,000 distinct CDR3 sequences in its table, and around 40% of those were observed once. The ten largest clones represent roughly 12% of the sample.

This specimen belongs to a study of post-analysis software for immune sequencing data (dated by TCRdb to 2013 to 2016). Notes on the research overall: The recorded disease courses included relapsing-remitting, secondary progressive and progressive-relapsing multiple sclerosis, and some patients had no subtype annotation. The multiple sclerosis patient repertoires were compared with around ten previously published healthy control repertoires from donors aged 6 to 25 years. A subset of samples was prepared in parallel using single-end sample barcoding, then pooled and co-amplified after Illumina adapter ligation. What the authors observed across the whole study: Direct clustering with F measure showed strong co-clustering of samples prepared in the same batch, prompting a batch-effect correction. Multiple sclerosis patients had significantly lower normalized Chao1 diversity than controls, a result that suggests substantial peripheral T-cell clonal expansion. Patients showed significantly higher frequencies than controls for a handful of TRBV segments, among them TRBV5-6, TRBV5-1 and TRBV20-1. The control group was slightly older than the multiple sclerosis patient group.

V drops 5 bases and J drops 2 bases, leaving 19 bases in between. The cysteine opens and the phenylalanine closes a CDR3 of 16 amino acids. Only the CDR3 portion is preserved as DNA: 48 bases, with reading frame beginning at the first base. According to the germline V gene (reference sequence), CDR1 reads DFQATT and CDR2 reads SNEGSKA. Sequences were obtained from blood. This chain is built from TRBV20-1 and TRBJ2-1, with the D gene possibly TRBD1 or TRBD2, each one fitting 5 bases. The source of this sequence is a girl aged 5 to 17 with multiple sclerosis. The CDR3 sequence is CSAGTYTAQAYNEQFF. The sequenced DNA: TGCAGTGCTGGGACCTACACCGCTCAGGCCTACAATGAGCAGTTCTTC.